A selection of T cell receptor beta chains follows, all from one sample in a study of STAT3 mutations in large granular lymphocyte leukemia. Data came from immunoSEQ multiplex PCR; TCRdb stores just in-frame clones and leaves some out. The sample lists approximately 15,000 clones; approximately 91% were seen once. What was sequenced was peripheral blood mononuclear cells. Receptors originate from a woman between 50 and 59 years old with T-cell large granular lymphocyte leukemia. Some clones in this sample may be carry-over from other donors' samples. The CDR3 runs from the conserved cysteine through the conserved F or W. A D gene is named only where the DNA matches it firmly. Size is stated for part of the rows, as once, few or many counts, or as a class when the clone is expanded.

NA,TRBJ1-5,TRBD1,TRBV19,CASSREDRSINQPQHF,TGTGCCAGTAGTAGGGAGGACAGGTCTATCAATCAGCCCCAGCATTTT
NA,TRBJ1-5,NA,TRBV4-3,CASSLDRFNQPQHF,TGCGCCAGCAGCCTGGACAGATTCAATCAGCCCCAGCATTTT
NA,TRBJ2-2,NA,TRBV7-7,CASSHRAGELFF,TGTGCTAGCAGCCACAGGGCCGGGGAGCTGTTTTTT
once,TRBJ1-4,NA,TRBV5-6,CASSQAPGRNNEKLFF,TGTGCCAGCAGCCAGGCACCGGGACGGAATAATGAAAAACTGTTTTTT
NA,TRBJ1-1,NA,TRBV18,CASSRDRQNTEAFF,TGTGCCAGCTCACGGGATAGACAGAACACTGAAGCTTTCTTT
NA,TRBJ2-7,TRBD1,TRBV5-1,CASSLAGTASSYEQYF,TGCGCCAGCAGCTTGGCGGGGACAGCTTCATCCTACGAGCAGTACTTC
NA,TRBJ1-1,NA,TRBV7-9,CASTLDTAYTEAFF,TGTGCCAGCACATTGGACACGGCCTACACTGAAGCTTTCTTT
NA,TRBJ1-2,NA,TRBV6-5,CASSYSLRGGYTF,TGTGCCAGCAGTTACTCCCTGAGGGGGGGCTACACCTTC
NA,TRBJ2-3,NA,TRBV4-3,CASSQDFGLTTDTQYF,TGCGCCAGCAGCCAAGATTTCGGACTTACCACAGATACGCAGTATTTT
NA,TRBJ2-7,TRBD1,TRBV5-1,CASSLVGQGIDEQYF,TGCGCCAGCAGCTTGGTGGGACAGGGGATAGACGAGCAGTACTTC
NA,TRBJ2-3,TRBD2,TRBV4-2,CASSQDGTGGRRTQYF,TGTGCCAGCAGCCAAGACGGGACGGGCGGGAGGAGGACGCAGTATTTT
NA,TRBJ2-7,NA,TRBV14,CASSQWARYYEQYF,TGTGCCAGCAGCCAATGGGCGCGGTACTACGAGCAGTACTTC
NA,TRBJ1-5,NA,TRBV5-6,CASSLASGKPQHF,TGTGCCAGCAGCTTAGCCTCAGGGAAGCCCCAGCATTTT
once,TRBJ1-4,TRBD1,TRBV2,CASSPGTGSRDEKLFF,TGTGCCAGCAGTCCTGGGACAGGTAGTCGGGATGAAAAACTGTTTTTT
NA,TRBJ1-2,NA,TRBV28,CASSLRPFGYTF,TGTGCCAGCAGTTTAAGGCCCTTTGGCTACACCTTC
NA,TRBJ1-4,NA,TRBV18,CASSPPARAQKLFF,TGTGCCAGCTCACCACCCGCCAGGGCTCAAAAACTGTTTTTT
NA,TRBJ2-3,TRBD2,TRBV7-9,CASSQRRTSGVRDTQYF,TGTGCCAGCAGCCAGCGCAGGACTAGCGGGGTGCGGGATACGCAGTATTTT
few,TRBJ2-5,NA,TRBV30,CAWRGRVRETQYF,TGTGCCTGGAGGGGCAGGGTACGGGAGACCCAGTACTTC
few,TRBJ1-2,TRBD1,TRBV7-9,CASSKGTGNYGYTF,TGTGCCAGCAGCAAAGGGACAGGGAACTATGGCTACACCTTC
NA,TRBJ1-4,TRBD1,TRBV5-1,CASSSQGFANEKLFF,TGCGCCAGCAGCTCACAGGGGTTCGCTAATGAAAAACTGTTTTTT
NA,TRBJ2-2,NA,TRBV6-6,CASSRGASASGELFF,TGTGCCAGCAGTCGTGGGGCTAGCGCCTCTGGGGAGCTGTTTTTT
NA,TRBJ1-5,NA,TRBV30,CAWSKTPQGIYSNQPQHF,TGTGCCTGGAGTAAAACCCCACAGGGAATCTATAGCAATCAGCCCCAGCATTTT
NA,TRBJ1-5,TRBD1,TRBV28,CATGLTGTEPQHF,TGTGCCACCGGTTTGACAGGGACTGAGCCCCAGCATTTT
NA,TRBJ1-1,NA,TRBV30,CAWTRGRMSYMNTEAFF,TGTGCCTGGACCCGGGGCAGGATGAGTTACATGAACACTGAAGCTTTCTTT
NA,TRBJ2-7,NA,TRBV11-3,CASSLGGDYEQYF,TGTGCCAGCAGCTTAGGGGGCGACTACGAGCAGTACTTC
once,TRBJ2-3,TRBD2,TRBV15,CATSTDTGTRGTDTQYF,TGTGCCACCAGCACCGATACCGGGACTAGGGGCACAGATACGCAGTATTTT
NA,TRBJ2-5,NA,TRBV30,CAWSVSGPQETQYF,TGTGCCTGGAGTGTGTCCGGACCCCAAGAGACCCAGTACTTC
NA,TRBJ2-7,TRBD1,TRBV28,CASSLPGQGAYEQYF,TGTGCCAGCAGCTTACCGGGACAGGGGGCCTACGAGCAGTACTTC
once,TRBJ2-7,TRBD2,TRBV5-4,CASSLKLLAGINYEQYF,TGTGCCAGCAGCTTGAAGCTGCTAGCGGGAATTAACTACGAGCAGTACTTC
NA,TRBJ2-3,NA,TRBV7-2,CASSLRDRDTQYF,TGTGCCAGCAGCTTAAGGGACCGAGATACGCAGTATTTT
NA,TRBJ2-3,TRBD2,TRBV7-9,CASSLGTSGNTDTQYF,TGTGCCAGCAGCCTTGGGACTAGCGGGAACACAGATACGCAGTATTTT
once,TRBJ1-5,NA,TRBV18,CASSPDHSNQPQHF,TGTGCCAGCTCACCGGATCATAGCAATCAGCCCCAGCATTTT
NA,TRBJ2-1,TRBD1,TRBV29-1,CSVDGQGNNEQFF,TGCAGCGTCGATGGACAGGGTAACAATGAGCAGTTCTTC
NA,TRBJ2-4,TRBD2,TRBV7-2,CASSLLTSGSVQYF,TGTGCCAGCAGCTTATTGACTAGCGGGAGTGTTCAGTACTTC
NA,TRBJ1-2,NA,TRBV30,CAWSGNSPNGYTF,TGTGCCTGGAGTGGTAACAGTCCAAATGGCTACACCTTC
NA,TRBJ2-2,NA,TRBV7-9,CASSSPGGLAGELFF,TGTGCCAGCAGCTCGCCTGGAGGCCTTGCCGGGGAGCTGTTTTTT
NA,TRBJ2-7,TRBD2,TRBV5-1,CASSLALAGYEQYF,TGCGCCAGCAGCTTGGCCCTAGCGGGGTACGAGCAGTACTTC
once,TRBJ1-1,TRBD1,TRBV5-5,CASSFMLGGQITEAFF,TGTGCCAGCAGCTTCATGTTAGGGGGACAGATTACTGAAGCTTTCTTT
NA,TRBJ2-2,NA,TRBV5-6,CASSSGLGVGELFF,TGTGCCAGCAGCTCGGGCCTCGGGGTCGGGGAGCTGTTTTTT
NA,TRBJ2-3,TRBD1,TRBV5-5,CASSSSGQSTDTQYF,TGTGCCAGCAGCTCGTCGGGACAGAGCACAGATACGCAGTATTTT
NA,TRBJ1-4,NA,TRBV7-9,CASSLAETVNEKLFF,TGTGCCAGCAGCTTAGCTGAGACAGTTAATGAAAAACTGTTTTTT
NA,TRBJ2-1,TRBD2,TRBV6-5,CASSPRTSGSNEQFF,TGTGCCAGCAGTCCACGGACTAGCGGGAGTAATGAGCAGTTCTTC
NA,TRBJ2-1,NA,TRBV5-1,CASSFEQGVDNEQFF,TGCGCCAGCAGCTTTGAACAGGGCGTCGACAATGAGCAGTTCTTC